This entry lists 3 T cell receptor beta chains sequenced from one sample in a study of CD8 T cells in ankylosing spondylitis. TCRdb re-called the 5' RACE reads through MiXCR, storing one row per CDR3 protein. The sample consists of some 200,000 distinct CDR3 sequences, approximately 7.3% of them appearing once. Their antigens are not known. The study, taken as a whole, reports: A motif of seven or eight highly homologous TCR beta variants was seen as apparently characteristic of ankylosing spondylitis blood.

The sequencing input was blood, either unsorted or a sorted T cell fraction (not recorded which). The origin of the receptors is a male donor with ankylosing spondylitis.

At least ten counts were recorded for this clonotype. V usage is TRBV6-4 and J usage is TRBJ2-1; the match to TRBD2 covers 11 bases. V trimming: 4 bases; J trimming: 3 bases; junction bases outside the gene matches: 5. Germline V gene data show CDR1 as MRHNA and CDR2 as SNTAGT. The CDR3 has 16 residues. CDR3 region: CASSGLAGGDYNEQFF. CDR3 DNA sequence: TGTGCCAGCAGTGGGTTAGCGGGAGGGGACTACAATGAGCAGTTCTTC.

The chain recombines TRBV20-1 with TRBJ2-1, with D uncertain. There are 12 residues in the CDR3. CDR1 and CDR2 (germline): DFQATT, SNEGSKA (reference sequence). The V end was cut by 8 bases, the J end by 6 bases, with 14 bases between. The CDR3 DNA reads TGCAGTACGAGACCGGGCATCAATGAGCAGTTCTTC. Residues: CSTRPGINEQFF.

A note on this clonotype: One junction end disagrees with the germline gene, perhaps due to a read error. The CDR3 region is CSARGPNYNEQFF. The CDR3 region has the DNA TGCAGTGCCAGAGGACCCAACTACAATGAGCAGTTCTTC. The V and J genes are TRBV20-1 and TRBJ2-1; D is unclear. The germline CDR1 and CDR2 sequences are DFQATT and SNEGSKA (reference sequence). The CDR3 has 13 amino acids.